The 26 T cell receptor beta chains reported below all come from one sample, sequenced in a study of blood T cell repertoires in COVID-19 (dated by TCRdb to 2019 to 2021). Library preparation was by the immunoSEQ multiplex PCR assay. Here the immuneACCESS table is served through TCRdb, limited to in-frame sequences with V and J called. Missing clones are a known gap in these copies; in checked studies unresolved V genes cover under half, and the rest lacks a known reason. This sample comprises fewer than 450,000 clones, more than 85% of them detected only once. 0.9% to 1.2% of the sample comes from the top ten. The specimen was PBMCs or T cells enriched from blood (not recorded which). Receptor source: a woman aged 30 to 39 who had recovered from COVID-19.

This chain links TRBV5-1 with TRBJ2-4, with TRBD1 identical over 9 bases. Trimming took 4 bases from V and 7 from J; bases not matched to a gene: 3. From germline, CDR1 is SGHRS and CDR2 YFSETQ. There are 13 residues in the CDR3. The CDR3 sequence is CASSPGQGNIQYF. CDR3 DNA: TGCGCCAGCAGCCCGGGACAGGGTAACATTCAGTACTTC.

The V gene is TRBV6-4, the J gene TRBJ2-3; 12 bases align to TRBD2. Trimming removed 3 bases from V and 3 bases from J; junction bases left unmatched: 7. The CDR3 contains 17 residues. In germline, CDR1 is MRHNA, CDR2 SNTAGT. The CDR3 here is CASSEVASGGATDTQYF. CDR3 nucleotide sequence: TGTGCCAGCAGTGAGGTGGCTAGCGGGGGGGCAACAGATACGCAGTATTTT.

This clone was observed once. The J gene is TRBJ2-7, the V gene TRBV5-1, with D perhaps matching TRBD1 (6 bases). CDR3 length: 14 amino acids. Trimming removed 4 bases at V and 3 bases at J, with 14 bases between. From germline, CDR1 is SGHRS and CDR2 YFSETQ. This chain's CDR3 is CASSPAGVIYEQYF. CDR3 in DNA: TGCGCCAGCAGCCCAGCAGGGGTTATCTACGAGCAGTACTTC.

The genes are TRBV20-1 and TRBJ1-6, with D perhaps TRBD1 (5 bases). The CDR3 consists of 15 residues. Germline-derived CDR1 and CDR2 are DFQATT and SNEGSKA (reference sequence). V was clipped by 3 bases and J by 6 bases, with 15 bases between them. CDR3 sequence (DNA): TGCAGTGCTAGTCCCTTCCAGGGTTCTAATTCACCCCTCCACTTT. Protein: CSASPFQGSNSPLHF.

This clone is a singleton in its sample. This chain uses TRBV19 with TRBJ1-1; no definite D call. V lost 5 bases and J 2 bases, leaving 12 bases between the germline ends. The CDR3 consists of 14 residues. Per germline, CDR1 LNHDA and CDR2 SQIVND (reference sequence). The CDR3 DNA reads as TGTGCCAGTAGTCCCCGGGGAAGAAACACTGAAGCTTTCTTT. The encoded protein is CASSPRGRNTEAFF. Complete variable domain (other parts from reference TRBV19 and TRBJ1-1): DGGITQSPKYLFRKEGQNVTLSCEQNLNHDAMYWYRQDPGQGLRLIYYSQIVNDFQKGDIAEGYSVSREKKESFPLTVTSAQKNPTAFYLCASSPRGRNTEAFFGQGTRLTVV.

The J gene is TRBJ2-7, the V gene TRBV18; 9 nucleotides align to TRBD1. The ends lost 2 bases at V and 6 bases at J; junction bases unmatched: 8. The CDR3 consists of 15 residues. Looked up from germline, CDR1 is KGHSH and CDR2 is LQKENI. The CDR3 DNA follows: TGTGCCAGCTCACCAAAACAGGGGGCGGCGAGCGAGCAGTACTTC. Translated, it gives CASSPKQGAASEQYF. The whole variable domain, remainder taken from reference TRBV18 and TRBJ2-7, is NAGVMQNPRHLVRRRGQEARLRCSPMKGHSHVYWYRQLPEEGLKFMVYLQKENIIDESGMPKERFSAEFPKEGPSILRIQQVVRGDSAAYFCASSPKQGAASEQYFGPGTRLTVT.

The chain is built from TRBV19 and TRBJ1-1; 7 bases map to TRBD1. Germline lookup yields CDR1 LNHDA and CDR2 SQIVND (reference sequence). J gave up 4 bases and V 5 bases, and 7 bases lay outside the gene matches. The CDR3 has 14 amino acids. CDR3 loop: CASSANRGGTEAFF. The DNA of the CDR3 is TGTGCCAGTAGTGCCAACAGGGGAGGCACTGAAGCTTTCTTT.

The chain has TRBV28 and TRBJ1-2, with D possibly TRBD1 on 5 matching bases. Germline V lookup: CDR1 MDHEN, CDR2 SYDVKM. V was pared by 5 bases and J by 3 bases, with 13 bases between. This CDR3 contains 14 residues. CDR3 sequence: CASSPTRADYGYTF. For the CDR3, the DNA is TGTGCCAGCAGTCCCACCAGGGCAGACTATGGCTACACCTTC.

The chain uses TRBV11-2 and TRBJ2-3, with TRBD1 matching over 9 bases. Per the germline V gene, CDR1 is SGHAT and CDR2 is FQNNGV. The CDR3 extends over 17 amino acids. V lost 3 bases to trimming and J lost 8 bases; unmatched junction nucleotides: 15. The CDR3 loop is CASSLRAGQGRSGTQYF. For the CDR3, the DNA is TGTGCCAGCAGCTTGAGGGCGGGACAGGGACGTTCGGGTACGCAGTATTTT.

V is TRBV30 and J is TRBJ2-6; TRBD2 matches 11 bases. Losses at the gene ends were 1 base for V and 3 bases for J; bases not matched to a gene: 5. The CDR3 is made up of 17 amino acids. The germline V gene encodes CDR1 GTSNPN and CDR2 SVGIG (reference sequence). The chain's CDR3 is CAWSGLAGSRGANVLTF. The CDR3 DNA follows: TGTGCCTGGAGTGGACTAGCGGGGAGTCGTGGGGCCAACGTCCTGACTTTC.

The chain uses TRBV7-6 and TRBJ2-1, with D perhaps matching TRBD2 (6 bases). Germline V CDR1 and CDR2: SGHVS, FNYEAQ. CDR3 size: 15 residues. With 1 base removed from V and 3 bases from J, the gap between germline ends came to 10 bases. The CDR3 nucleotides are TGTGCCAGCAGCTTAGGGAGGGCCATCTACAATGAGCAGTTCTTC. Translated: CASSLGRAIYNEQFF.

V is TRBV7-2 and J is TRBJ1-5, with D hard to call. The CDR3 has 12 amino acids. Trimming took off 4 bases at V and 4 bases at J, with 5 bases between the two ends. The germline gives CDR1 SGHTA, CDR2 FQGNSA. CDR3 region: CASSSQNQPQHF. The CDR3 DNA is TGTGCCAGCAGCTCTCAGAATCAGCCCCAGCATTTT. Full variable domain (missing parts from reference TRBV7-2 and TRBJ1-5): GAGVSQSPSNKVTEKGKDVELRCDPISGHTALYWYRQSLGQGLEFLIYFQGNSAPDKSGLPSDRFSAERTGGSVSTLTIQRTQQEDSAVYLCASSSQNQPQHFGDGTRLSIL.

The chain joins TRBV5-1 to TRBJ1-2; 9 bases map to TRBD1. The CDR3 totals 16 residues. Germline V gene sequence: CDR1 SGHRS, CDR2 YFSETQ. V lost 0 bases to trimming and J lost 4 bases; unmatched junction nucleotides: 7. The CDR3 loop reads CASSLETGGAGYGYTF. The CDR3 nucleotides are TGCGCCAGCAGCTTGGAAACAGGGGGCGCCGGCTATGGCTACACCTTC.

The chain links TRBV15 to TRBJ2-3; possibly TRBD2 for D (7 bases). The CDR3 runs 15 residues. V was trimmed by 1 base and J by 2 bases, leaving 10 bases between them. Germline assignment: CDR1 LNHNV and CDR2 YYDKDF (reference sequence). CDR3 region: CATSRGGGLTDTQYF. In nucleotides, the CDR3 is TGTGCCACCAGCAGAGGGGGGGGGCTCACAGATACGCAGTATTTT.

The chain is built from TRBV9 and TRBJ1-2; 7 nucleotides line up with TRBD1. The CDR3 totals 16 residues. Germline CDR1 and CDR2: SGDLS and YYNGEE. J gave up 5 bases and V 2 bases, and 12 bases lay outside the gene matches. CDR3 in DNA: TGTGCCAGCAGCGTCCGGGACAGCGTGGTTCATTATGGCTACACCTTC. Its translation: CASSVRDSVVHYGYTF.

The rearrangement uses TRBV6-5 and TRBJ2-7, with 11 bases aligning to TRBD1. J gave up 2 bases and V 5 bases, and 5 bases lay outside the gene matches. Germline loops: CDR1 MNHEY, CDR2 SVGAGI. This CDR3 contains 15 residues. As DNA, the CDR3 is TGTGCCAGCAGTACCGGGACAGGGGGGCCCTACGAGCAGTACTTC. Protein sequence: CASSTGTGGPYEQYF.

The J gene is TRBJ1-4, the V gene TRBV28; D gene unclear. Trimming cost V 5 bases and J 4 bases, with 17 bases left between them. This CDR3 region has 16 residues. CDR1 is MDHEN, CDR2 SYDVKM, per germline. The CDR3 nucleotides read TGTGCCAGCAGTCCCACCCTTGGCAGAAATAATGAAAAACTGTTTTTT. This sequence encodes CASSPTLGRNNEKLFF.

V usage is TRBV12-3 or TRBV12-4 and J usage is TRBJ2-7; TRBD2 is a possible D gene (5 bases). The length of the CDR3 is 13 residues. V lost 6 bases to trimming and J lost 2 bases, with 11 bases between them. The CDR3: CASSPGKTYEQYF. In nucleotides, the CDR3 is TGTGCCAGCAGCCCGGGGAAAACCTACGAGCAGTACTTC.

V gene TRBV28 combines with J gene TRBJ1-6, with D hard to call. In germline, CDR1 is MDHEN, CDR2 SYDVKM. V gave up 7 bases and J gave up 10 bases, with 14 bases separating them. The CDR3 extends over 13 amino acids. The CDR3 region has the DNA TGTGCCAGCATGGGTAGATCGGGGTCACCCCTCCACTTT. This gives the protein CASMGRSGSPLHF.

This rearrangement joins TRBV12-3 or TRBV12-4 to TRBJ2-7; a weak D match, TRBD1 (5 bases). This CDR3 region has 12 residues. Trimming removed 5 bases at V and 4 bases at J, with 9 bases between. The CDR3, as DNA: TGTGCCAGCAGTCCAGGGTGGTACGAGCAGTACTTC. Protein product: CASSPGWYEQYF.

The chain employs TRBV18 and TRBJ1-1; 9 positions agree with TRBD1. From germline, CDR1 is KGHSH and CDR2 LQKENI. The V segment lost 4 bases and the J segment 3 bases; nucleotides outside the gene matches: 6. The CDR3 covers 15 residues. The CDR3 loop reads CASSLGQGGYTEAFF. For the CDR3, the DNA is TGTGCCAGCTCACTGGGACAGGGTGGGTACACTGAAGCTTTCTTT.

V and J are TRBV7-6 and TRBJ2-3; D might be TRBD2 (5 bases). This CDR3 comprises 14 residues. CDR1 is SGHVS and CDR2 is FNYEAQ in the germline V gene. Trimming left V 2 bases short and J 7 bases short, with 13 bases between. Here the CDR3 reads CASSLNPGWNTQYF. The DNA for the CDR3 is TGTGCCAGCAGCTTAAATCCGGGATGGAATACGCAGTATTTT.

The chain has TRBV6-6 and TRBJ1-6; D might be TRBD1 (6 bases). The CDR3 loop spans 14 amino acids. Germline CDR1 is MNHNY and CDR2 is SVGAGI (reference sequence). V was clipped by 9 bases and J by 0 bases, with 9 bases between them. Written as DNA, the CDR3 is TGTGCCAGTGAACAGGGCTCCTATAATTCACCCCTCCACTTT. This encodes CASEQGSYNSPLHF.

CDR3 protein: CASSSIQGAGAEAFF. In DNA form, the CDR3 reads TGTGCCAGCAGCTCGATACAGGGGGCTGGCGCTGAAGCTTTCTTT. The genes are TRBV11-2 and TRBJ1-1; 9 nucleotides agree with TRBD1. This CDR3 is built from 15 residues. V gave up 4 bases and J gave up 6 bases; unmatched junction bases: 9. Germline V gene sequence: CDR1 SGHAT, CDR2 FQNNGV. Full variable domain (rest looked up from reference TRBV11-2 and TRBJ1-1): EAGVAQSPRYKIIEKRQSVAFWCNPISGHATLYWYQQILGQGPKLLIQFQNNGVVDDSQLPKDRFSAERLKGVDSTLKIQPAKLEDSAVYLCASSSIQGAGAEAFFGQGTRLTVV.

This chain joins TRBV28 and TRBJ1-2; D might be TRBD1 (6 bases). Germline CDR1 reads MDHEN; CDR2 reads SYDVKM. This CDR3 contains 11 residues. The V gene lost 9 bases and the J gene lost 2 bases, with 7 bases spanning the gap. The CDR3 DNA sequence: TGTGCCAGTCAGGGGAACTATGGCTACACCTTC. Translating it yields CASQGNYGYTF.

The rearrangement joins TRBV29-1 to TRBJ2-5, with 7 bases lining up with TRBD1. CDR1 is SQVTM, CDR2 ANQGSEA, per germline. This CDR3 has 12 residues. J gave up 3 bases and V 3 bases, and 1 base lay outside the gene matches. The CDR3 spells CSVDRGKETQYF. In DNA, the CDR3 is TGCAGCGTTGACAGGGGGAAAGAGACCCAGTACTTC.